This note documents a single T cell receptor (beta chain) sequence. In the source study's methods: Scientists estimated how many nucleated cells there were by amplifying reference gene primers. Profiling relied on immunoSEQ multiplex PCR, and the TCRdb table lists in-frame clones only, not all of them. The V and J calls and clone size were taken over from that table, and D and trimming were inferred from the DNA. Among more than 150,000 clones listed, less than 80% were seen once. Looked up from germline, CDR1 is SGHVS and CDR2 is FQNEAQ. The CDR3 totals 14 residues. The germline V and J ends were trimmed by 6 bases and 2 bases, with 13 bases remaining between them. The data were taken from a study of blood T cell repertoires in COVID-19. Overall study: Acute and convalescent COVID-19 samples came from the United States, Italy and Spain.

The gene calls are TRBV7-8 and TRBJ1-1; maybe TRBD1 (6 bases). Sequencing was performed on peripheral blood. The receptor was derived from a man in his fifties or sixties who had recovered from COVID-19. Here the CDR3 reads CASRAGQHNTEAFF. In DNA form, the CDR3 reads TGTGCCAGCAGAGCCGGACAGCACAACACTGAAGCTTTCTTT.